A single sample gave rise to the 8 T cell receptor beta chains below, sequenced in a study of beta chain features in type 1 diabetes. The entirety of the isolated RNA underwent reverse transcription, so expressed TCRB transcripts were sequenced. Data came from immunoSEQ multiplex PCR; TCRdb stores just in-frame clones and leaves some out. The sample has some 150,000 clones; roughly 10% are singletons. The sequenced sample consisted of naive CD4+ T cells from blood. These receptor sequences come from a man in his late teens or twenties in good health.

This chain links TRBV14 with TRBJ2-7; 7 positions agree with TRBD1. V lost 4 bases and J lost 2; bases outside the gene matches: 5. The germline V gene encodes CDR1 SGHDN and CDR2 FVKESK. CDR3 size: 14 residues. This chain's CDR3 is CASSPRQGPYEQYF. CDR3 nucleotide sequence: TGTGCCAGCAGCCCGAGACAGGGCCCCTACGAGCAGTACTTC.

V and J are TRBV4-2 and TRBJ2-4; 8 positions match TRBD2. The germline gives CDR1 LGHNA, CDR2 YNFKEQ. V was clipped by 8 bases and J by 0 bases; unmatched bases: 9. CDR3 length: 16 amino acids. The CDR3 spells CASGAVSGAAKNIQYF. The DNA for the CDR3 is TGTGCCAGCGGGGCAGTTAGCGGGGCAGCCAAAAACATTCAGTACTTC.

This clone occurred a few times. The chain is built from TRBV5-4 and TRBJ2-1; 11 positions agree with TRBD2. The CDR3 runs to 16 residues. CDR1 and CDR2 from the germline V gene are SGHNT and YYREEE (reference sequence). V lost 4 bases and J lost 2; bases outside the gene matches: 5. CDR3 coding DNA: TGTGCCAGCAGCCCGAGACTAGCGGGGACCTACAATGAGCAGTTCTTC. Amino acid sequence: CASSPRLAGTYNEQFF.

This clone was found a few times. This sample also contains other DNA sequences that code for the same CDR3. V usage is TRBV5-1 and J usage is TRBJ2-2; TRBD2 might be the D (6 bases). Germline assignment: CDR1 SGHRS and CDR2 YFSETQ. With 0 bases removed from V and 2 bases from J, the gap between germline ends came to 8 bases. The CDR3 totals 15 residues. The CDR3 DNA sequence: TGCGCCAGCAGCTTGGCCGGGACTAACACCGGGGAGCTGTTTTTT. Amino acids: CASSLAGTNTGELFF.

The chain combines TRBV30 with TRBJ1-2, with 7 bases aligning to TRBD1. This CDR3 has 14 residues. Germline V CDR1 and CDR2: GTSNPN, SVGIG (reference sequence). With 4 bases clipped from V and 4 bases from J, the junction kept 9 bases outside the gene matches. The CDR3 here is CAWTRTGMAYGYTF. The CDR3, as DNA: TGTGCCTGGACCCGGACAGGAATGGCCTATGGCTACACCTTC.

The chain uses TRBV6-1 and TRBJ1-1, with TRBD1 matching 8 bases. The CDR3 runs to 14 residues. Looked up from germline, CDR1 is MNHNS and CDR2 is SASEGT. Trimming removed 5 bases from V and 3 bases from J; junction bases left unmatched: 5. The CDR3: CASSRTGKDTEAFF. The CDR3 bases are TGTGCCAGCAGTCGGACAGGGAAAGACACTGAAGCTTTCTTT.

This clone turned up a few times. The V call is TRBV5-1, the J call TRBJ1-1, with a weak D call TRBD1 (5 bases). Germline V gene data show CDR1 as SGHRS and CDR2 as YFSETQ. The CDR3 is 14 amino acids. V dropped 4 bases and J dropped 3 bases, with 13 bases sitting between them. The CDR3 DNA is TGCGCCAGCAGCCCTTGGCGGGGGGACACTGAAGCTTTCTTT. Translated: CASSPWRGDTEAFF. The complete variable domain, with remaining parts taken from reference TRBV5-1 and TRBJ1-1, reads KAGVTQTPRYLIKTRGQQVTLSCSPISGHRSVSWYQQTPGQGLQFLFEYFSETQRNKGNFPGRFSGRQFSNSRSEMNVSTLELGDSALYLCASSPWRGDTEAFFGQGTRLTVV.

This clone was counted a few times. The rearrangement links TRBV7-2 to TRBJ2-7, with D perhaps matching TRBD1 (6 bases). Germline V gives CDR1 SGHTA, CDR2 FQGNSA. V lost 1 base, J lost 6 bases, and 16 bases lay in between. The CDR3 runs 15 residues. CDR3 in DNA: TGTGCCAGCAGCTTAGACCCGACAGGTGAAGGCGAGCAGTACTTC. Translated: CASSLDPTGEGEQYF.